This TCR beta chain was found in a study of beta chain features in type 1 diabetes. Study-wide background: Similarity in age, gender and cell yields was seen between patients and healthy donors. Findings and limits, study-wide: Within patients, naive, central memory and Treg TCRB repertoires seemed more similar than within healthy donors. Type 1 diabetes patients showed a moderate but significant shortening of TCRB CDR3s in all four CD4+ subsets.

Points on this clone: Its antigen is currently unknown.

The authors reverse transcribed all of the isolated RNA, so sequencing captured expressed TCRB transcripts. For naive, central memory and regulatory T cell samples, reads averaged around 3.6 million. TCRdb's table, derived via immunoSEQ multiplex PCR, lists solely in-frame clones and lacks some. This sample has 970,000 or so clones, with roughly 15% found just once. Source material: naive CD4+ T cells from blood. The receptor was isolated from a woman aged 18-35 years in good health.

The CDR3 DNA reads TGTGCCACCAGCAAACGGGACGGTTTGTCCGAGCAGTACTTC. Its protein is CATSKRDGLSEQYF. The rearrangement uses TRBV15 and TRBJ2-7; D tentatively reads TRBD1 or TRBD2 (5 bases each). V gave up 4 bases and J gave up 6 bases, with 16 bases separating them. Per germline, CDR1 LNHNV and CDR2 YYDKDF (reference sequence). This CDR3 comprises 14 residues.